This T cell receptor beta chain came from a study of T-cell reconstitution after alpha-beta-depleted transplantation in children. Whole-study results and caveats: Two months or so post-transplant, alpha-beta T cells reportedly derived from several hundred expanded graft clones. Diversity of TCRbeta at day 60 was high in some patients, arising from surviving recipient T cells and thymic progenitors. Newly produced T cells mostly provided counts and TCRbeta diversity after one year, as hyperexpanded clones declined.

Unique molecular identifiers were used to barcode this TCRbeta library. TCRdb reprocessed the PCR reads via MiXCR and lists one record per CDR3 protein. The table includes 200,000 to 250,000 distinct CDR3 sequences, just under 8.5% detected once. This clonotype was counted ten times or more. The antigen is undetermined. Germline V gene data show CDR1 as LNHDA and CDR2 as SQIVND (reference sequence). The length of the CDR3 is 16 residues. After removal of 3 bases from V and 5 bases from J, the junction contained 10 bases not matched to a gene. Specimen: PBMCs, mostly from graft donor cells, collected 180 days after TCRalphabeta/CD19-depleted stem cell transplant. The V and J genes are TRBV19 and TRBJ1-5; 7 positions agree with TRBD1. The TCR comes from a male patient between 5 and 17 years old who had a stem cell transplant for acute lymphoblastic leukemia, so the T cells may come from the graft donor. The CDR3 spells CASSIDRVRKDQPQHF. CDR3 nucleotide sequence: TGTGCCAGTAGTATCGACAGGGTGAGGAAGGATCAGCCCCAGCATTTT.